These 21 T cell receptor beta chains originate from one sample sequenced in a study of cytomegalovirus exposure and HLA in healthy donors. Method: immunoSEQ multiplex PCR; TCRdb's copy keeps in-frame clones and lacks some. This sample has some 240,000 clones; 75% to 90% occur once, and the top ten carry less than 7%. Sequenced input: PBMCs. All receptors derive from a woman younger than 30 in good health and CMV-seronegative.

The chain employs TRBV5-1 and TRBJ2-1; D possibly corresponds to TRBD2 (6 bases). The germline V gene encodes CDR1 SGHRS and CDR2 YFSETQ. This CDR3 has 13 residues. Trimming removed 0 bases from V and 9 bases from J, with 10 bases in between. The CDR3, as DNA: TGCGCCAGCAGCTTGGCGGGGAGGAGTGAGCAGTTCTTC. This translates into CASSLAGRSEQFF. The whole variable domain, remainder taken from reference TRBV5-1 and TRBJ2-1, is KAGVTQTPRYLIKTRGQQVTLSCSPISGHRSVSWYQQTPGQGLQFLFEYFSETQRNKGNFPGRFSGRQFSNSRSEMNVSTLELGDSALYLCASSLAGRSEQFFGPGTRLTVL.

The CDR3 coding sequence is TGTGCCATCAGGGACAGCTTCAGAGGGAACACTGAAGCTTTCTTT. It yields the protein CAIRDSFRGNTEAFF. This chain links TRBV10-3 with TRBJ1-1; the D gene is possibly TRBD1 (6 bases). CDR1 and CDR2 from the germline V gene are ENHRY and SYGVKD. V was cut by 6 bases and J by 1 base, with 15 bases left in between. The CDR3 spans 15 residues.

The rearrangement joins TRBV5-1 to TRBJ2-1; D not resolved. There are 15 residues in the CDR3. The V and J ends lost 1 base and 0 bases respectively, with 8 bases between them. Germline V gene data show CDR1 as SGHRS and CDR2 as YFSETQ. The CDR3 DNA sequence: TGCGCCAGCAGCTTGAATGACCGCTCCTACAATGAGCAGTTCTTC. Protein product: CASSLNDRSYNEQFF. Full variable domain (missing parts from reference TRBV5-1 and TRBJ2-1): KAGVTQTPRYLIKTRGQQVTLSCSPISGHRSVSWYQQTPGQGLQFLFEYFSETQRNKGNFPGRFSGRQFSNSRSEMNVSTLELGDSALYLCASSLNDRSYNEQFFGPGTRLTVL.

The chain has TRBV5-1 and TRBJ2-2, with 7 bases fitting TRBD1. The CDR3 runs to 16 residues. V trimming: 4 bases; J trimming: 0 bases; junction bases outside the gene matches: 6. Germline values: CDR1 SGHRS, CDR2 YFSETQ. The CDR3 DNA follows: TGCGCCAGCAGCACGACCGGGACAGCGAACACCGGGGAGCTGTTTTTT. Amino acids: CASSTTGTANTGELFF. Complete variable domain (other parts from reference TRBV5-1 and TRBJ2-2): KAGVTQTPRYLIKTRGQQVTLSCSPISGHRSVSWYQQTPGQGLQFLFEYFSETQRNKGNFPGRFSGRQFSNSRSEMNVSTLELGDSALYLCASSTTGTANTGELFFGEGSRLTVL.

The chain carries TRBV6-5 and TRBJ2-1; TRBD2 agrees at 12 bases. The CDR3 spans 14 residues. Germline CDR1 and CDR2: MNHEY and SVGAGI. V was clipped by 10 bases and J by 9 bases; unmatched bases: 10. CDR3 coding DNA: TGTGCCACCGAACCTAGCGGGAGGGCCGGTGAGCAGTTCTTC. This gives the protein CATEPSGRAGEQFF.

The genes are TRBV5-1 and TRBJ2-7; 7 bases are shared with TRBD1. The CDR3 sequence is 14 residues long. CDR1 SGHRS and CDR2 YFSETQ come from the germline V gene. Trimming cost V 3 bases and J 5 bases; bases outside gene matches: 8. CDR3 sequence: CASSWKDRVDEQYF. The CDR3 coding sequence is TGCGCCAGCAGCTGGAAAGACAGGGTGGACGAGCAGTACTTC.

This clone was detected once. The chain combines TRBV29-1 with TRBJ1-1; a weak D match, TRBD1 (5 bases). Germline values: CDR1 SQVTM, CDR2 ANQGSEA. The V and J ends lost 0 bases and 6 bases respectively, with 14 bases between them. This CDR3 is built from 14 residues. The CDR3 DNA sequence: TGCAGCGTTGAAGATCTTGGTCCGGGGGCTGAAGCTTTCTTT. This codes for CSVEDLGPGAEAFF.

The chain employs TRBV30 and TRBJ2-1; 13 bases map to TRBD2. This CDR3 contains 16 residues. Germline V lookup: CDR1 GTSNPN, CDR2 SVGIG (reference sequence). Trimming removed 1 base from V and 12 bases from J; junction bases left unmatched: 12. The CDR3 DNA reads as TGTGCCTGGAGTGCGGCGTTGACTAGCGGGAGGCCGGGGCAGTTCTTC. Amino acid sequence: CAWSAALTSGRPGQFF. The full variable domain, rest sourced from reference TRBV30 and TRBJ2-1, is SQTIHQWPATLVQPVGSPLSLECTVEGTSNPNLYWYRQAAGRGLQLLFYSVGIGQISSEVPQNLSASRPQDRQFILSSKKLLLSDSGFYLCAWSAALTSGRPGQFFGPGTRLTVL.

The V gene is TRBV15, the J gene TRBJ1-5, with D possibly being TRBD1 (6 bases). Germline assignment: CDR1 LNHNV and CDR2 YYDKDF (reference sequence). The ends were cut back, 1 base at V and 6 bases at J, with 10 bases in the middle. CDR3 size: 14 residues. CDR3 residues: CATSRGTVGQPQHF. The DNA of the CDR3 is TGTGCCACCAGCAGAGGGACAGTAGGTCAGCCCCAGCATTTT.

The chain combines TRBV6-5 with TRBJ1-2; D is possibly TRBD1 (5 bases). Between the trimmed V and J ends, which lost 6 bases and 3 bases, there was a span of 14 bases. The germline V gene encodes CDR1 MNHEY and CDR2 SVGAGI. The CDR3 has 14 residues. The CDR3 DNA follows: TGTGCCAGCAGCAGCACGCGGGGGGACTATGGCTACACCTTC. It specifies CASSSTRGDYGYTF.

This clone has at least ten counts. V gene TRBV19 combines with J gene TRBJ1-2, with 8 bases fitting TRBD1. V lost 5 bases, J lost 7 bases, and 6 bases stayed unmatched. The CDR3 covers 13 residues. Germline-derived CDR1 and CDR2 are LNHDA and SQIVND (reference sequence). The DNA for the CDR3 is TGTGCCAGTAGTTTTGACAGGGGAGTTGGCTACACCTTC. Its translation is CASSFDRGVGYTF.

The gene calls are TRBV27 and TRBJ2-7; 10 nucleotides align to TRBD2. The CDR3 has 16 residues. The V segment lost 4 bases and the J segment 3 bases; nucleotides outside the gene matches: 9. Germline V gene data show CDR1 as MNHEY and CDR2 as SMNVEV (reference sequence). CDR3 loop: CASSSGLAGVSYEQYF. In nucleotides, the CDR3 is TGTGCCAGCAGTTCCGGGCTAGCGGGAGTTAGCTACGAGCAGTACTTC.

The rearrangement uses TRBV6-5 and TRBJ2-3; D might be TRBD1 (5 bases). CDR1 and CDR2 from the germline V gene are MNHEY and SVGAGI. Trimming took off 3 bases at V and 3 bases at J, with 7 bases between the two ends. The CDR3 consists of 13 residues. The CDR3: CASSYQGTDTQYF. Here the CDR3 DNA reads TGTGCCAGCAGTTATCAGGGTACAGATACGCAGTATTTT.

The chain uses TRBV2 and TRBJ2-7; 8 nucleotides match TRBD1. V lost 7 bases and J lost 0; bases outside the gene matches: 5. Germline V gene sequence: CDR1 SNHLY, CDR2 FYNNEI. The CDR3 totals 14 residues. CDR3 region: CASTSTGGSYEQYF. CDR3 DNA: TGTGCCAGCACCTCTACAGGGGGCTCCTACGAGCAGTACTTC.

This clone has just a few counts. The chain employs TRBV9 and TRBJ2-2; 12 bases align to TRBD2. V shed 2 bases and J 4 bases; nucleotides not matched to a gene: 3. The CDR3 spans 16 residues. Per germline, CDR1 SGDLS and CDR2 YYNGEE. The CDR3 reads CASSVTSGSPTGELFF. CDR3 bases: TGTGCCAGCAGCGTGACTAGCGGGAGCCCCACCGGGGAGCTGTTTTTT.

The chain employs TRBV6-5 and TRBJ2-3; TRBD1 matches at 8 bases. There are 14 residues in the CDR3. V trimming: 7 bases; J trimming: 4 bases; junction bases outside the gene matches: 7. Germline CDR1 MNHEY, CDR2 SVGAGI. CDR3 loop: CASNLKQGADTQYF. The CDR3, as DNA: TGTGCCAGCAACTTGAAACAGGGGGCAGATACGCAGTATTTT.

J is TRBJ2-1 and V is TRBV6-1; TRBD2 matches at 7 bases. CDR3 size: 15 residues. V lost 3 bases to trimming and J lost 0 bases; unmatched junction nucleotides: 2. Germline CDR1 is MNHNS and CDR2 is SASEGT. The CDR3 loop is CASSEERGSYNEQFF. The CDR3 DNA reads TGTGCCAGCAGTGAGGAGCGGGGCTCCTACAATGAGCAGTTCTTC.

This clone turned up a few times. V usage is TRBV27 and J usage is TRBJ1-2; a possible D gene is TRBD1 (5 bases). CDR3 length: 15 residues. The V and J ends lost 6 bases and 8 bases respectively, with 22 bases between them. Germline-derived CDR1 and CDR2 are MNHEY and SMNVEV (reference sequence). The DNA for the CDR3 is TGTGCCAGCAGCAGCGCCCCCGGGGGAACGGGAGGCTACACCTTC. As protein: CASSSAPGGTGGYTF.

This clone was counted once. This chain connects TRBV29-1 to TRBJ1-4, with D unresolved. Trimming cost V 4 bases and J 7 bases, with 10 bases left between them. Germline lookup yields CDR1 SQVTM and CDR2 ANQGSEA. There are 12 residues in the CDR3. The CDR3 DNA reads as TGCAGCGTTGGTTACCGGGGTGAAAAACTGTTTTTT. It translates to CSVGYRGEKLFF. The full variable domain, in which reference TRBV29-1 and TRBJ1-4 provide the parts outside the CDR3, is SAVISQKPSRDICQRGTSLTIQCQVDSQVTMMFWYRQQPGQSLTLIATANQGSEATYESGFVIDKFPISRPNLTFSTLTVSNMSPEDSSIYLCSVGYRGEKLFFGSGTQLSVL.

V gene TRBV27 combines with J gene TRBJ2-2; D might be TRBD1 (6 bases). CDR1 and CDR2 from the germline V gene are MNHEY and SMNVEV (reference sequence). Trimming cost V 6 bases and J 6 bases, with 17 bases left between them. The CDR3 is 15 amino acids. This CDR3 is CASSLVTGRSGELFF. CDR3 bases: TGTGCCAGCAGCTTAGTTACAGGGCGGTCCGGGGAGCTGTTTTTT.

The V gene is TRBV9, the J gene TRBJ2-3; D not resolved. The CDR3 consists of 15 residues. Per germline, CDR1 SGDLS and CDR2 YYNGEE. Trimming took 0 bases from V and 2 from J, leaving 10 bases between them. The DNA of the CDR3 is TGTGCCAGCAGCGTAGATTGGGGAAACACAGATACGCAGTATTTT. Amino acid sequence: CASSVDWGNTDTQYF.